This TCR beta chain was retrieved from a study of regulatory T cells in long-lasting Graves disease. The time point was: newly diagnosed GD, antithyroid drugs for less than 3 months. PBMC-derived RNA was used for the TCR library. The CDR3 runs 14 residues. V lost 1 base and J lost 3; bases outside the gene matches: 0. CDR1 and CDR2 (germline): SGHAT, FQNNGV. Building the TCR beta libraries relied on iRepertoire HTBI primers, and CDR3 regions underwent Arm-PCR. TCRdb independently ran MiXCR on the multiplex PCR reads; one entry per CDR3 protein. The table shows hundreds of thousands of distinct CDR3 sequences, with 12% occurring only once. Overall study findings and caveats: Persistent patients had a count of shared public clonotypes (under 3,000) that exceeded that of new patients (about 970).

There are many counts of this clonotype. Its antigen remains unidentified. The sample also formed part of further work on T cells in Graves' hyperthyroidism and ophthalmopathy. That work contributes: The study used the HTBI primer set for a first-round RT-PCR of the TCR CDR3.

The origin of this receptor is a woman under 40 with Graves disease. The source material was peripheral blood mononuclear cells (PBMCs), sampled at new diagnosis, from a patient treated with antithyroid drugs. The gene calls are TRBV11-2 and TRBJ2-1; 7 bases are shared with TRBD2. Written as DNA, the CDR3 is TGTGCCAGCAGCTTAGGGACTAGCTACAATGAGCAGTTCTTC. This encodes CASSLGTSYNEQFF.